This record covers a single TCR beta chain. Its antigen is unknown. This sample's treatment: oral pan-JAK inhibitor, 5-10 mg twice daily. Isolated RNA was reverse transcribed into cDNA used as the sequencing template. Sequencing used immunoSEQ multiplex PCR; TCRdb keeps in-frame clones, though not all of them. The sample yields tens of thousands of clones, more than 45% seen once. This sample is drawn from a study of CD8+ T cells in alopecia areata. Notes on the study in general: A great number of expanded lesional clones endured in scalp and blood during tofacitinib. Sequenced scalp T cells also include alphabeta T cells resident in normal skin.

The CDR3 length is 11 residues. Trimming removed 2 bases from V and 2 bases from J, with 3 bases in between. Germline CDR1 reads SQVTM; CDR2 reads ANQGSEA. The receptor comes from a human donor with alopecia areata. Sequencing used CD8+ T cells sorted from blood, obtained around week 36, from a patient treated with tofacitinib. This chain connects TRBV29-1 to TRBJ1-2; D is uncertain. CDR3: CSVEQNYGYTF. CDR3 sequence (DNA): TGCAGCGTTGAACAGAACTATGGCTACACCTTC.